Presented here are 24 T cell receptor beta chains from one specimen sequenced in a study of a mutant IDH1 vaccine in newly diagnosed glioma. Generated by immunoSEQ multiplex PCR, the TCRdb table keeps only in-frame clones and is missing some. The sample consists of 40,000 or so clones, approximately 84% of them appearing once. No cognate antigen is known for these TCRs. Time point specified: week 23, last vaccination. The study gave 300 ug of mutant IDH1 20-mer peptide per vaccine dose, with topical imiquimod. Sample: PBMCs, taken from a glioma patient whose treatment included an IDH1 peptide vaccine. Receptor source: a woman aged 18-29 years with glioma. Some clones in this sample may be carry-over from other donors' samples.

V gene TRBV25-1 combines with J gene TRBJ2-7; D is perhaps TRBD1 or TRBD2 (6 bases each). The ends were cut back, 6 bases at V and 5 bases at J, with 17 bases in the middle. Germline V CDR1 and CDR2: MGHDK, SYGVNS. This CDR3 is built from 14 residues. The CDR3 DNA reads as TGTGCCAGCAGGGAAGGAGGGGGGAAAAACGAGCAGTACTTC. It encodes CASREGGGKNEQYF.

V and J are TRBV10-3 and TRBJ1-1; 9 bases are shared with TRBD1. The trim removed 6 bases at V and 1 base at J, leaving 3 bases unmatched. The V gene's germline CDR1 is ENHRY and CDR2 SYGVKD. This CDR3 has 14 residues. CDR3 sequence (DNA): TGTGCCATCAGGGGGACAGGGCAGAACACTGAAGCTTTCTTT. Translated, it gives CAIRGTGQNTEAFF.

The J gene is TRBJ2-7, the V gene TRBV7-9; 10 bases agree with TRBD2. In germline, CDR1 is SEHNR, CDR2 FQNEAQ (reference sequence). Losses at the gene ends were 5 bases for V and 6 bases for J; bases not matched to a gene: 10. The CDR3 is 15 residues long. The CDR3 here is CASSGPGTSVGEQYF. CDR3 nucleotides: TGTGCCAGCAGCGGTCCCGGGACTAGCGTAGGCGAGCAGTACTTC.

The chain recombines TRBV14 with TRBJ2-2; D not certain. The germline V gene has CDR1 SGHDN and CDR2 FVKESK. V shed 0 bases and J shed 2 bases, with 4 bases lying between them. The CDR3 totals 14 residues. The CDR3 DNA sequence: TGTGCCAGCAGCCAAGATCCTAACACCGGGGAGCTGTTTTTT. This translates into CASSQDPNTGELFF.

This clone was seen just once. The chain employs TRBV6-5 and TRBJ1-2, with D unresolved. V was clipped by 3 bases and J by 4 bases, with 15 bases between them. Per germline, CDR1 MNHEY and CDR2 SVGAGI. The CDR3 spans 15 residues. CDR3 sequence: CASSYLGKSGYGYTF. CDR3 nucleotide sequence: TGTGCCAGCAGTTATCTGGGGAAATCGGGCTATGGCTACACCTTC.

CDR3 DNA sequence: TGTGCCAGCAGCTCCCTCCCCGGGACAGGGAACTCCTACGAGCAGTACTTC. Translating gives CASSSLPGTGNSYEQYF. This chain uses TRBV7-9 with TRBJ2-7; TRBD1 aligns across 9 bases. Germline V CDR1 and CDR2: SEHNR, FQNEAQ (reference sequence). Trimming removed 4 bases from V and 0 bases from J; junction bases left unmatched: 10. This CDR3 has 17 residues.

The chain joins TRBV7-3 to TRBJ2-5; TRBD1 might be the D (5 bases). Germline assignment: CDR1 SGHTA and CDR2 FQGTGA. This CDR3 region has 16 residues. V lost 5 bases to trimming and J lost 2 bases, with 18 bases between them. In nucleotides, the CDR3 is TGTGCCAGCAGCCCCTCCCCCGGACAAGGGCAAGAGACCCAGTACTTC. It specifies CASSPSPGQGQETQYF.

The V gene is TRBV5-1, the J gene TRBJ1-5; D unresolved. The V end lost 2 bases, the J end lost 0 bases, and 6 bases lay between the germline ends. The CDR3 is made up of 14 amino acids. Germline V lookup: CDR1 SGHRS, CDR2 YFSETQ. DNA for the CDR3: TGCGCCAGCAGCTTAGGATCTAGCAATCAGCCCCAGCATTTT. This encodes CASSLGSSNQPQHF. The whole variable domain, remainder taken from reference TRBV5-1 and TRBJ1-5, is KAGVTQTPRYLIKTRGQQVTLSCSPISGHRSVSWYQQTPGQGLQFLFEYFSETQRNKGNFPGRFSGRQFSNSRSEMNVSTLELGDSALYLCASSLGSSNQPQHFGDGTRLSIL.

The chain links TRBV27 to TRBJ2-7, with 10 bases aligning to TRBD2. The CDR3 is 15 amino acids. CDR1 and CDR2 (germline): MNHEY, SMNVEV (reference sequence). Trimming removed 1 base from V and 5 bases from J; junction bases left unmatched: 5. The CDR3, as DNA: TGTGCCAGCAGTTTATGGGCTAGCGGGGGCCACGAGCAGTACTTC. Its protein product is CASSLWASGGHEQYF.

The chain combines TRBV6-5 with TRBJ1-2; D is undetermined. This CDR3 region has 15 residues. V was cut by 5 bases and J by 0 bases, with 13 bases left in between. Per the germline V gene, CDR1 is MNHEY and CDR2 is SVGAGI. CDR3 coding DNA: TGTGCCAGCAGTCCGGACTGGGGAGCTAACTATGGCTACACCTTC. Translating gives CASSPDWGANYGYTF.

This chain connects TRBV18 to TRBJ1-1; D ambiguous. The germline V gene has CDR1 KGHSH and CDR2 LQKENI. Between the trimmed V and J ends, which lost 0 bases and 1 base, there was a span of 12 bases. There are 16 residues in the CDR3. CDR3 region: CASSPPDRTANTEAFF. The CDR3, as DNA: TGTGCCAGCTCACCACCGGATAGGACCGCGAACACTGAAGCTTTCTTT.

The rearrangement uses TRBV11-3 and TRBJ2-7; 13 nucleotides align to TRBD2. The V and J ends lost 1 base and 6 bases, in that order; junction bases with no gene match: 6. The CDR3 totals 16 residues. The germline CDR1 and CDR2 sequences are SGHNT and YENEEA. CDR3 protein: CASSLALAGGPGEQYF. The CDR3 nucleotides are TGTGCCAGCAGCTTAGCACTAGCGGGAGGGCCGGGCGAGCAGTACTTC. The full variable domain, its missing parts supplied by reference TRBV11-3 and TRBJ2-7, is EAGVVQSPRYKIIEKKQPVAFWCNPISGHNTLYWYLQNLGQGPELLIRYENEEAVDDSQLPKDRFSAERLKGVDSTLKIQPAELGDSAVYLCASSLALAGGPGEQYFGPGTRLTVT.

The chain recombines TRBV4-1 with TRBJ2-3; D possibly corresponds to TRBD2 (5 bases). This CDR3 has 20 amino acids. With 0 bases removed from V and 4 bases from J, the gap between germline ends came to 26 bases. Per the germline V gene, CDR1 is MGHRA and CDR2 is YSYEKL. The CDR3 DNA follows: TGCGCCAGCAGCCAAGATATCACTTACGCGTATAGCGCGCCGTCAGATACGCAGTATTTT. Protein product: CASSQDITYAYSAPSDTQYF.

The chain is built from TRBV5-1 and TRBJ2-3, with D perhaps TRBD1 (6 bases). Germline V gene lookup returns CDR1 SGHRS and CDR2 YFSETQ. The CDR3 spans 17 residues. Trimming left V 3 bases short and J 1 base short, with 18 bases between. The CDR3 region is CASSSGTKLWGTDTQYF. CDR3 nucleotide sequence: TGCGCCAGCAGCTCCGGGACAAAACTTTGGGGCACAGATACGCAGTATTTT.

The rearrangement uses TRBV27 and TRBJ2-2, with unresolved D. Germline CDR1 is MNHEY and CDR2 is SMNVEV (reference sequence). This CDR3 is built from 12 residues. Trimming removed 5 bases at V and 8 bases at J, with 9 bases between. The CDR3: CASSPPVGELFF. CDR3 coding DNA: TGTGCCAGCAGTCCCCCCGTTGGGGAGCTGTTTTTT.

CDR3 DNA sequence: TGTGCCAGCAGCCCGGGCGGTCTTCAAGAGACCCAGTACTTC. Its protein is CASSPGGLQETQYF. The V gene is TRBV7-9, the J gene TRBJ2-5; D remains ambiguous. The CDR3 extends over 14 amino acids. Trimming took 5 bases from V and 2 from J, leaving 12 bases between them. Germline CDR1 and CDR2: SEHNR and FQNEAQ (reference sequence).

The chain employs TRBV4-2 and TRBJ2-3; 13 bases are a match to TRBD2. This CDR3 is built from 14 residues. The V gene end was trimmed by 4 bases and the J gene end by 14 bases; junction bases not matched to a gene: 9. From germline, CDR1 is LGHNA and CDR2 YNFKEQ. The CDR3 region is CASSRATSGGQPYF. CDR3 sequence (DNA): TGTGCCAGCAGCCGAGCGACTAGCGGGGGGCAGCCGTATTTT.

The rearrangement uses TRBV27 and TRBJ1-5; the D is unclear. Germline-derived CDR1 and CDR2 are MNHEY and SMNVEV (reference sequence). This CDR3 contains 15 residues. V was cut by 2 bases and J by 0 bases, with 8 bases left in between. Written as DNA, the CDR3 is TGTGCCAGCAGTTTAGACACCAATAGCAATCAGCCCCAGCATTTT. Translation gives CASSLDTNSNQPQHF.

The V call is TRBV13, the J call TRBJ2-7; TRBD2 aligns across 10 bases. V dropped 6 bases and J dropped 3; count of bases not matched to a gene: 5. The germline gives CDR1 PRHDT, CDR2 FYEKMQ (reference sequence). CDR3 length: 14 amino acids. The CDR3 protein is CASRSAGGNYEQYF. The CDR3 nucleotides read TGTGCCAGCAGATCAGCGGGAGGGAACTACGAGCAGTACTTC.

CDR3 sequence reads: CASSLNTTWTGIPYEQYF. As DNA, the CDR3 is TGTGCCAGCAGTCTAAATACTACATGGACAGGCATCCCCTACGAGCAGTACTTC. This chain joins TRBV27 and TRBJ2-7; TRBD1 agrees at 7 bases. This CDR3 has 18 amino acids. Germline V lookup: CDR1 MNHEY, CDR2 SMNVEV (reference sequence). V lost 5 bases to trimming and J lost 2 bases; unmatched junction nucleotides: 18.

The genes are TRBV7-2 and TRBJ2-7; D unresolved. The germline V and J ends were trimmed by 2 bases and 0 bases, with 8 bases remaining between them. From germline, CDR1 is SGHTA and CDR2 FQGNSA. CDR3 length: 14 residues. The CDR3 loop reads CASSLISLSYEQYF. The CDR3 region has the DNA TGTGCCAGCAGCTTAATAAGCCTCTCCTACGAGCAGTACTTC.

The chain carries TRBV29-1 and TRBJ2-1; D gene unclear. V gave up 0 bases and J gave up 3 bases, with 9 bases separating them. The CDR3 runs to 14 residues. Germline CDR1 is SQVTM and CDR2 is ANQGSEA. CDR3 coding DNA: TGCAGCGTTGAAGATCTCGGCGGCTACAATGAGCAGTTCTTC. Protein product: CSVEDLGGYNEQFF.

The chain recombines TRBV10-2 with TRBJ1-5; D not certain. The germline CDR1 and CDR2 sequences are WSHSY and SAAADI. Trimming took 0 bases from V and 0 from J, leaving 15 bases between them. The CDR3 is made up of 18 amino acids. CDR3 residues: CASSESLSGLNSNQPQHF. CDR3 coding DNA: TGCGCCAGCAGTGAGTCGTTGTCTGGACTAAATAGCAATCAGCCCCAGCATTTT.

The sample holds one count of this clone. The rearrangement uses TRBV5-1 and TRBJ1-1; 7 nucleotides align to TRBD1. This CDR3 spans 13 amino acids. Unmatched junction bases numbered 4, after V lost 2 bases and J lost 6 bases. The germline gives CDR1 SGHRS, CDR2 YFSETQ. The DNA of the CDR3 is TGCGCCAGCAGCTTCGACAGGGACCCTGAAGCTTTCTTT. It encodes CASSFDRDPEAFF.